The 5 T cell receptor beta chains below were found in one sample sequenced in a study of T cell responses to AZD1222 COVID-19 vaccine. Repertoires were generated with immunoSEQ multiplex PCR, while TCRdb's copy carries only in-frame clones and drops some. The table shows tens of thousands of clones, with roughly nine tenths occurring only once. Sequenced material: peripheral blood, taken 28 days after the second AZD1222 dose. These receptors all stem from an adult who received the AZD1222 COVID-19 vaccine.

Concerning this clone: At one boundary the junction diverges from the germline segment, which might be a read error. The chain couples TRBV7-2 to TRBJ2-7; D is unclear. The germline CDR1 and CDR2 sequences are SGHTA and FQGNSA. The CDR3 spans 12 residues. The CDR3 DNA sequence: TGTGCCAGCAGCTTAGAAGGCTCCTTGAGAGACTTC. This sequence encodes CASSLEGSLRDF.

This chain uses TRBV10-3 with TRBJ1-2; the match to TRBD1 covers 8 bases. CDR3 length: 13 residues. Unmatched junction bases numbered 1, after V lost 3 bases and J lost 4 bases. CDR1 ENHRY and CDR2 SYGVKD come from the germline V gene. CDR3: CAISEGQGYGYTF. The CDR3, as DNA: TGTGCCATCAGTGAAGGACAGGGCTATGGCTACACCTTC.

Only one count was recorded for this clone. The chain has TRBV28 and TRBJ1-5; 7 bases are a match to TRBD1. V was pared by 5 bases and J by 4 bases, with 11 bases of the junction left unmatched. Germline assignment: CDR1 MDHEN and CDR2 SYDVKM. This CDR3 is 16 amino acids long. CDR3 loop: CASSGTLRDRNQPQHF. The CDR3 bases are TGTGCCAGCAGTGGGACTCTCCGGGACAGAAATCAGCCCCAGCATTTT.

This chain links TRBV2 with TRBJ1-5, with D unresolved. Trimming took 4 bases from V and 0 from J, leaving 4 bases between them. CDR1 and CDR2 (germline): SNHLY, FYNNEI. The CDR3 consists of 13 residues. The CDR3 loop is CASSGDSNQPQHF. CDR3 DNA: TGTGCCAGCAGTGGGGATAGCAATCAGCCCCAGCATTTT.

The chain is built from TRBV5-6 and TRBJ1-1, with 8 positions matching TRBD1. Per the germline V gene, CDR1 is SGHDT and CDR2 is YYEEEE. Unmatched junction bases numbered 2, after V lost 3 bases and J lost 4 bases. This CDR3 is 13 amino acids long. This CDR3 reads CASSYDRGTEAFF. DNA of the CDR3: TGTGCCAGCAGCTACGACAGGGGCACTGAAGCTTTCTTT.